These T cell receptor beta chains were read from a single sample in a study of OX40 agonist ivuxolimab in advanced cancers. Generated by immunoSEQ multiplex PCR, the TCRdb table keeps only in-frame clones and is missing some. The sample yields 40,000 to 45,000 clones, about four fifths seen once. The specimen was CD4+ or CD8+ T cells sorted from blood, collected in a trial of the OX40 agonist ivuxolimab. Source of these receptors: an adult with an advanced solid tumor such as melanoma, head and neck, liver or kidney cancer. Both conserved end residues are part of each CDR3. Each record gives: CDR3 protein, CDR3 DNA, V gene, CDR3 length, J gene, clone size, D gene. A D gene is named only where the DNA matches it firmly. A clone size is listed for some rows: how often the clone was seen (once, few, many), or a class if it is expanded.

cdr3_aa: CASNNQALSGNTIYF
cdr3_nt: TGTGCCAGCAACAACCAGGCCCTCTCTGGAAACACCATATATTTT
v_call: TRBV28
cdr3_length: 15
j_call: TRBJ1-3
clone_size: few
d_call: NA

cdr3_aa: CASSGGQGPQPQHF
cdr3_nt: TGTGCCAGCAGTGGGGGACAGGGGCCTCAGCCCCAGCATTTT
v_call: TRBV2
cdr3_length: 14
j_call: TRBJ1-5
clone_size: NA
d_call: TRBD1

cdr3_aa: CASSLGVAGELFF
cdr3_nt: TGTGCTAGCAGCTTAGGCGTCGCCGGGGAGCTGTTTTTT
v_call: TRBV7-7
cdr3_length: 13
j_call: TRBJ2-2
clone_size: NA
d_call: NA

cdr3_aa: CASSPLGDEQFF
cdr3_nt: TGTGCCAGCTCACCACTAGGGGATGAGCAGTTCTTC
v_call: TRBV18
cdr3_length: 12
j_call: TRBJ2-1
clone_size: NA
d_call: NA

cdr3_aa: CASGTSGSYNEQFF
cdr3_nt: TGTGCCAGCGGAACTAGCGGCTCCTACAATGAGCAGTTCTTC
v_call: TRBV9
cdr3_length: 14
j_call: TRBJ2-1
clone_size: NA
d_call: TRBD2

cdr3_aa: CASRRESEAFF
cdr3_nt: TGTGCCAGTCGAAGGGAGTCTGAAGCTTTCTTT
v_call: TRBV6-1
cdr3_length: 11
j_call: TRBJ1-1
clone_size: NA
d_call: NA

cdr3_aa: CASTSIPGGLGYTF
cdr3_nt: TGTGCCAGCACCTCAATCCCAGGGGGCCTTGGCTACACCTTC
v_call: TRBV27
cdr3_length: 14
j_call: TRBJ1-2
clone_size: few
d_call: TRBD1

cdr3_aa: CASSWAGGAGNYGYTF
cdr3_nt: TGCGCCAGCAGCTGGGCCGGGGGGGCGGGCAACTATGGCTACACCTTC
v_call: TRBV5-1
cdr3_length: 16
j_call: TRBJ1-2
clone_size: NA
d_call: NA

cdr3_aa: CASSLALGVTEAFF
cdr3_nt: TGTGCCAGCAGTCTGGCGCTCGGGGTCACTGAAGCTTTCTTT
v_call: TRBV28
cdr3_length: 14
j_call: TRBJ1-1
clone_size: NA
d_call: NA

cdr3_aa: CSADSSYEQYF
cdr3_nt: TGCAGTGCCGACAGCTCCTACGAGCAGTACTTC
v_call: TRBV20-1
cdr3_length: 11
j_call: TRBJ2-7
clone_size: NA
d_call: NA

cdr3_aa: CASSSRTGLAGVGTDTQYF
cdr3_nt: TGTGCCAGCAGCTCGCGCACGGGACTAGCGGGAGTTGGCACAGATACGCAGTATTTT
v_call: TRBV11-2
cdr3_length: 19
j_call: TRBJ2-3
clone_size: NA
d_call: TRBD2

cdr3_aa: CASSLDRLGEQYF
cdr3_nt: TGTGCCAGCAGCTTAGACCGGCTGGGAGAGCAGTACTTC
v_call: TRBV7-8
cdr3_length: 13
j_call: TRBJ2-7
clone_size: NA
d_call: NA

cdr3_aa: CASSFRGPGNTIYF
cdr3_nt: TGTGCCAGCAGCTTCAGGGGGCCTGGAAACACCATATATTTT
v_call: TRBV7-2
cdr3_length: 14
j_call: TRBJ1-3
clone_size: few
d_call: TRBD1

cdr3_aa: CSVEEVENQPQHF
cdr3_nt: TGCAGCGTTGAAGAAGTGGAGAATCAGCCCCAGCATTTT
v_call: TRBV29-1
cdr3_length: 13
j_call: TRBJ1-5
clone_size: NA
d_call: NA

cdr3_aa: CASNEWGPGELFF
cdr3_nt: TGTGCCAGCAACGAGTGGGGGCCCGGGGAGCTGTTTTTT
v_call: TRBV7-2
cdr3_length: 13
j_call: TRBJ2-2
clone_size: NA
d_call: NA

cdr3_aa: CASNLRGRQYSPLHF
cdr3_nt: TGTGCCAGCAATCTCAGGGGGAGGCAATATTCACCCCTCCACTTT
v_call: TRBV28
cdr3_length: 15
j_call: TRBJ1-6
clone_size: NA
d_call: TRBD1

cdr3_aa: CASSWTVQETQYF
cdr3_nt: TGTGCCAGCAGCTGGACAGTCCAAGAGACCCAGTACTTC
v_call: TRBV9
cdr3_length: 13
j_call: TRBJ2-5
clone_size: NA
d_call: NA

cdr3_aa: CATAGISNQPQHF
cdr3_nt: TGTGCCACCGCCGGCATTAGCAATCAGCCCCAGCATTTT
v_call: TRBV10-3
cdr3_length: 13
j_call: TRBJ1-5
clone_size: NA
d_call: NA

cdr3_aa: CASSFILGQFRTDTQYF
cdr3_nt: TGTGCCAGCAGCTTCATACTTGGACAGTTCCGCACAGATACGCAGTATTTT
v_call: TRBV7-2
cdr3_length: 17
j_call: TRBJ2-3
clone_size: medium-sized
d_call: NA

cdr3_aa: CASKAGTTNYGYTF
cdr3_nt: TGTGCCAGTAAAGCAGGGACTACTAACTATGGCTACACCTTC
v_call: TRBV19
cdr3_length: 14
j_call: TRBJ1-2
clone_size: NA
d_call: NA

cdr3_aa: CASSADRYVEAFF
cdr3_nt: TGTGCCAGCAGCGCGGACAGGTACGTTGAAGCTTTCTTT
v_call: TRBV5-4
cdr3_length: 13
j_call: TRBJ1-1
clone_size: NA
d_call: TRBD1

cdr3_aa: CAISESPGRLQETQYF
cdr3_nt: TGTGCCATCAGTGAGTCTCCGGGACGTCTCCAAGAGACCCAGTACTTC
v_call: TRBV10-3
cdr3_length: 16
j_call: TRBJ2-5
clone_size: NA
d_call: NA

cdr3_aa: CASREGGTGEVQYF
cdr3_nt: TGTGCCAGCAGGGAGGGGGGCACCGGTGAGGTCCAGTACTTC
v_call: TRBV2
cdr3_length: 14
j_call: TRBJ2-5
clone_size: NA
d_call: NA

cdr3_aa: CASSLDWRGSPYGYTF
cdr3_nt: TGTGCCAGCAGCTTAGATTGGCGGGGGTCCCCCTATGGCTACACCTTC
v_call: TRBV7-2
cdr3_length: 16
j_call: TRBJ1-2
clone_size: NA
d_call: NA

cdr3_aa: CSVEEGHPPAFF
cdr3_nt: TGCAGCGTTGAAGAGGGACACCCGCCTGCTTTCTTT
v_call: TRBV29-1
cdr3_length: 12
j_call: TRBJ1-1
clone_size: NA
d_call: NA

cdr3_aa: CASSFYAPGDTEAFF
cdr3_nt: TGTGCCAGCAGTTTTTACGCGCCAGGGGACACTGAAGCTTTCTTT
v_call: TRBV27
cdr3_length: 15
j_call: TRBJ1-1
clone_size: few
d_call: NA

cdr3_aa: CATSSTRDTQYF
cdr3_nt: TGTGCCACCTCTAGCACTAGAGATACGCAGTATTTT
v_call: TRBV6-1
cdr3_length: 12
j_call: TRBJ2-3
clone_size: once
d_call: NA

cdr3_aa: CASSPRPGRLDTQYF
cdr3_nt: TGTGCCAGCAGCCCCCGCCCGGGAAGGCTCGATACGCAGTATTTT
v_call: TRBV6-5
cdr3_length: 15
j_call: TRBJ2-3
clone_size: few
d_call: NA

cdr3_aa: CASSLSQGQGEQYF
cdr3_nt: TGCGCCAGCAGCTTGTCCCAAGGCCAGGGCGAGCAGTACTTC
v_call: TRBV5-1
cdr3_length: 14
j_call: TRBJ2-7
clone_size: once
d_call: NA

cdr3_aa: CSVPGQGYYGYTF
cdr3_nt: TGCAGCGTGCCGGGACAGGGCTACTATGGCTACACCTTC
v_call: TRBV29-1
cdr3_length: 13
j_call: TRBJ1-2
clone_size: NA
d_call: TRBD1

cdr3_aa: CASSPGGYEQYF
cdr3_nt: TGTGCCAGCAGTCCAGGGGGGTACGAGCAGTACTTC
v_call: TRBV28
cdr3_length: 12
j_call: TRBJ2-7
clone_size: NA
d_call: NA

cdr3_aa: CASSKAGESYEQYF
cdr3_nt: TGCGCCAGCAGCAAAGCGGGAGAGAGCTACGAGCAGTACTTC
v_call: TRBV10-1
cdr3_length: 14
j_call: TRBJ2-7
clone_size: NA
d_call: TRBD2

cdr3_aa: CASSPLGLAGRSDTQYF
cdr3_nt: TGTGCCAGCAGCCCCCTGGGACTAGCGGGAAGGTCAGATACGCAGTATTTT
v_call: TRBV11-3
cdr3_length: 17
j_call: TRBJ2-3
clone_size: NA
d_call: TRBD2

cdr3_aa: CASSIGGRTSTDTQYF
cdr3_nt: TGTGCCAGTAGTATAGGGGGACGGACTAGCACAGATACGCAGTATTTT
v_call: TRBV19
cdr3_length: 16
j_call: TRBJ2-3
clone_size: NA
d_call: NA

cdr3_aa: CASNVRGSSDNEQFF
cdr3_nt: TGTGCCAGCAATGTGAGGGGCTCGTCAGACAATGAGCAGTTCTTC
v_call: TRBV2
cdr3_length: 15
j_call: TRBJ2-1
clone_size: NA
d_call: NA

cdr3_aa: CASSQDRQIYGYTF
cdr3_nt: TGCGCCAGCAGCCAAGATAGGCAGATCTATGGCTACACCTTC
v_call: TRBV4-3
cdr3_length: 14
j_call: TRBJ1-2
clone_size: NA
d_call: NA

cdr3_aa: CASSVATGVRTGELFF
cdr3_nt: TGTGCCAGCAGCGTGGCTACGGGAGTGCGAACCGGGGAGCTGTTTTTT
v_call: TRBV9
cdr3_length: 16
j_call: TRBJ2-2
clone_size: NA
d_call: NA

cdr3_aa: CASSYLTGSNSPLHF
cdr3_nt: TGTGCCAGCAGTTACTTGACAGGGTCTAATTCACCCCTCCACTTT
v_call: TRBV6-5
cdr3_length: 15
j_call: TRBJ1-6
clone_size: NA
d_call: TRBD1

cdr3_aa: CASSFQGQNQPQHF
cdr3_nt: TGTGCCAGCAGTTTTCAGGGGCAGAATCAGCCCCAGCATTTT
v_call: TRBV27
cdr3_length: 14
j_call: TRBJ1-5
clone_size: few
d_call: NA

cdr3_aa: CASSLASRGGTGANVLTF
cdr3_nt: TGTGCCAGCAGCTTAGCGTCGAGGGGAGGAACTGGGGCCAACGTCCTGACTTTC
v_call: TRBV7-2
cdr3_length: 18
j_call: TRBJ2-6
clone_size: NA
d_call: NA

cdr3_aa: CASSPTGGGKSDTQYF
cdr3_nt: TGTGCCAGTAGTCCGACCGGGGGGGGAAAGTCAGATACGCAGTATTTT
v_call: TRBV19
cdr3_length: 16
j_call: TRBJ2-3
clone_size: NA
d_call: TRBD2

cdr3_aa: CASSLDGSYEQYF
cdr3_nt: TGCGCCAGCAGCTTGGACGGATCCTACGAGCAGTACTTC
v_call: TRBV5-1
cdr3_length: 13
j_call: TRBJ2-7
clone_size: NA
d_call: NA

cdr3_aa: CASSPSGNYEQYF
cdr3_nt: TGTGCCAGCAGTCCTAGCGGGAACTACGAGCAGTACTTC
v_call: TRBV6-1
cdr3_length: 13
j_call: TRBJ2-7
clone_size: NA
d_call: TRBD2

cdr3_aa: CASSLGGRETQYF
cdr3_nt: TGTGCCAGCAGCTTGGGCGGTAGGGAGACCCAGTACTTC
v_call: TRBV7-6
cdr3_length: 13
j_call: TRBJ2-5
clone_size: NA
d_call: NA

cdr3_aa: CASSYSGTNEQFF
cdr3_nt: TGTGCCAGCAGTTATAGCGGGACTAATGAGCAGTTCTTC
v_call: TRBV7-3
cdr3_length: 13
j_call: TRBJ2-1
clone_size: few
d_call: TRBD2

cdr3_aa: CASSPMVRGQETQYF
cdr3_nt: TGTGCCAGCAGTCCCATGGTGAGGGGCCAAGAGACCCAGTACTTC
v_call: TRBV7-2
cdr3_length: 15
j_call: TRBJ2-5
clone_size: NA
d_call: NA

cdr3_aa: CASSNTPDRGWEQYF
cdr3_nt: TGTGCCAGCAGTAACACACCGGACAGGGGATGGGAGCAGTACTTC
v_call: TRBV28
cdr3_length: 15
j_call: TRBJ2-7
clone_size: NA
d_call: TRBD1